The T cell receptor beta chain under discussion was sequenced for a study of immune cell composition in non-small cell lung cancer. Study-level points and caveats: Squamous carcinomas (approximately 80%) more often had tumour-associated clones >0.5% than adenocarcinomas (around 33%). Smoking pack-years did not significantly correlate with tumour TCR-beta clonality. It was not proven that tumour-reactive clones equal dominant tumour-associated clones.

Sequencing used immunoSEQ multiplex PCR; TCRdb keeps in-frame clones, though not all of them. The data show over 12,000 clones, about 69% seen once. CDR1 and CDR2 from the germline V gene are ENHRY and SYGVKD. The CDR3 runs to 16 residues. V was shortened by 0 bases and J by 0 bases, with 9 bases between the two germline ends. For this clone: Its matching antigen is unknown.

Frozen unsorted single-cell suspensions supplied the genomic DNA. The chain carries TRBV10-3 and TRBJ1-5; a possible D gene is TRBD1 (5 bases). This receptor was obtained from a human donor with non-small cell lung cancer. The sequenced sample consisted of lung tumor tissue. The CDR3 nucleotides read TGTGCCATCAGTGAGTCAGGGGTGTATAGCAATCAGCCCCAGCATTTT. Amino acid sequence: CAISESGVYSNQPQHF.